One and the same sample provided the 27 T cell receptor beta chains below, sequenced in a study of shared clonotypes between healthy human individuals. Naive CD8 cells lacked CD45RO and underwent positive selection for CCR7, leaving out terminally differentiated effector memory CD45RA+ cells. Generated by immunoSEQ multiplex PCR, the TCRdb table keeps only in-frame clones and is missing some. The sample includes hundreds of thousands of clones, 92% of them seen just once. The sample consisted of naive CD8+ T cells sorted from blood. These TCRs come from a man aged 30-40 years in good health.

The chain has TRBV5-1 and TRBJ2-3; D not certain. The CDR3 covers 14 residues. V was shortened by 4 bases and J by 2 bases, with 11 bases between the two germline ends. Germline CDR1 is SGHRS and CDR2 is YFSETQ. CDR3 in DNA: TGCGCCAGCAGCCGCGAAGGGATCACAGATACGCAGTATTTT. Encoded protein: CASSREGITDTQYF.

J is TRBJ1-1 and V is TRBV30; D is uncertain. Trimming pared 3 bases from V and 3 bases from J, leaving 14 bases between. Per the germline V gene, CDR1 is GTSNPN and CDR2 is SVGIG (reference sequence). This CDR3 comprises 14 residues. In DNA form, the CDR3 reads TGTGCCTGGAGCTCGCCTGGTTTGGACACTGAAGCTTTCTTT. Amino acid sequence: CAWSSPGLDTEAFF.

V is TRBV11-2 and J is TRBJ2-2; no firm D call. The V end was cut by 1 base, the J end by 1 base, with 10 bases between. CDR1 SGHAT and CDR2 FQNNGV come from the germline V gene. The CDR3 loop spans 16 amino acids. The CDR3 spells CASSLGFTGNTGELFF. The CDR3 nucleotides read TGTGCCAGCAGCTTAGGGTTTACTGGGAACACCGGGGAGCTGTTTTTT. The entire variable domain, with the rest obtained from reference TRBV11-2 and TRBJ2-2, is as follows: EAGVAQSPRYKIIEKRQSVAFWCNPISGHATLYWYQQILGQGPKLLIQFQNNGVVDDSQLPKDRFSAERLKGVDSTLKIQPAKLEDSAVYLCASSLGFTGNTGELFFGEGSRLTVL.

This clone is labeled medium-sized. The chain uses TRBV9 and TRBJ2-1, with 8 nucleotides matching TRBD2. The CDR3 has 16 residues. Germline V lookup: CDR1 SGDLS, CDR2 YYNGEE. V trimming: 3 bases; J trimming: 8 bases; junction bases outside the gene matches: 13. This chain's CDR3 is CASSGGGLSNGDEQFF. The CDR3 DNA reads TGTGCCAGCAGCGGCGGGGGGCTATCAAATGGCGATGAGCAGTTCTTC.

This chain links TRBV7-9 with TRBJ2-2; 10 nucleotides align to TRBD1. Trimming cost V 0 bases and J 5 bases; bases outside gene matches: 3. Per the germline V gene, CDR1 is SEHNR and CDR2 is FQNEAQ (reference sequence). The length of the CDR3 is 16 residues. The CDR3: CASSLAGTGVTGELFF. In DNA, the CDR3 is TGTGCCAGCAGCTTAGCCGGGACAGGGGTTACCGGGGAGCTGTTTTTT.

This clone was found once. The chain is built from TRBV28 and TRBJ2-1, with unresolved D. Germline CDR1 and CDR2: MDHEN and SYDVKM. Trimming removed 6 bases from V and 7 bases from J, with 16 bases in between. The CDR3 is made up of 14 amino acids. In DNA form, the CDR3 reads TGTGCCAGCAGCTCTCAGCGCTTAATTAATGAGCAGTTCTTC. Translation gives CASSSQRLINEQFF.

The chain recombines TRBV5-8 with TRBJ1-1; TRBD1 aligns across 8 bases. V gave up 4 bases and J gave up 1 base; unmatched junction bases: 3. This CDR3 contains 14 residues. The germline V gene encodes CDR1 SGHTS and CDR2 YDEGEE. The CDR3 nucleotides read TGTGCCAGCAGCGGCGACAGGGGGAACACTGAAGCTTTCTTT. Encoded protein: CASSGDRGNTEAFF.

In this sample, this clone turned up once. The chain recombines TRBV28 with TRBJ2-7; possible D gene TRBD1, 6 bases. The CDR3 is 15 amino acids. The V gene lost 6 bases and the J gene lost 4 bases, with 19 bases spanning the gap. Germline CDR1 and CDR2: MDHEN and SYDVKM. The CDR3 here is CASRKGPGQSYEQYF. DNA of the CDR3: TGTGCCAGCAGGAAGGGCCCCGGACAGTCTTACGAGCAGTACTTC.

This chain uses TRBV11-2 with TRBJ2-7, with 12 bases aligning to TRBD2. The CDR3 is made up of 17 amino acids. Germline assignment: CDR1 SGHAT and CDR2 FQNNGV. The V and J ends lost 5 bases and 4 bases, in that order; junction bases with no gene match: 12. The chain's CDR3 is CASSATSGRMRRYEQYF. In DNA form, the CDR3 reads TGTGCCAGCAGCGCGACTAGCGGGAGAATGAGAAGGTACGAGCAGTACTTC. Based on the CDR3 plus reference TRBV11-2 and TRBJ2-7, the full variable domain is EAGVAQSPRYKIIEKRQSVAFWCNPISGHATLYWYQQILGQGPKLLIQFQNNGVVDDSQLPKDRFSAERLKGVDSTLKIQPAKLEDSAVYLCASSATSGRMRRYEQYFGPGTRLTVT.

This rearrangement joins TRBV9 to TRBJ2-3; 11 bases line up with TRBD2. The CDR3 has 17 amino acids. The V gene's germline CDR1 is SGDLS and CDR2 YYNGEE. J lost 3 bases, V lost 1 base, and 7 bases had no gene match. The CDR3 bases are TGTGCCAGCAGCGTATGGCCAACTAGCGGGAGTACAGATACGCAGTATTTT. Translating it yields CASSVWPTSGSTDTQYF.

In the case of this clone: Other DNA sequences in this specimen translate into the identical CDR3. V gene TRBV27 combines with J gene TRBJ2-7; D unresolved. The CDR3 has 12 amino acids. V was trimmed by 3 bases and J by 3 bases, leaving 6 bases between them. From germline, CDR1 is MNHEY and CDR2 SMNVEV (reference sequence). CDR3 nucleotide sequence: TGTGCCAGCAGTTTTGGCGGCTACGAGCAGTACTTC. Its protein is CASSFGGYEQYF.

This clone was observed a single time. V and J are TRBV5-1 and TRBJ2-2, with D perhaps matching TRBD1 (5 bases). Trimming removed 4 bases from V and 2 bases from J, with 9 bases in between. This CDR3 has 14 residues. Germline values: CDR1 SGHRS, CDR2 YFSETQ. Here the CDR3 DNA reads TGCGCCAGCAGCCCCCAGGGTAACACCGGGGAGCTGTTTTTT. This translates into CASSPQGNTGELFF.

The CDR3 DNA is TGTGCCAGCAGCCAACTGGGGGCGAACACCGGGGAGCTGTTTTTT. Encoded protein: CASSQLGANTGELFF. This chain uses TRBV14 with TRBJ2-2, with D perhaps being TRBD1 or TRBD2 (5 bases each). V was shortened by 2 bases and J by 0 bases, with 7 bases between the two germline ends. Germline values: CDR1 SGHDN, CDR2 FVKESK. The CDR3 sequence is 15 residues long.

Turning to this clone: At the DNA level, this CDR3 is encoded by other sequences in the same sample as well. Here the CDR3 reads CASSLWDEQFF. In DNA, the CDR3 is TGTGCCAGCAGCTTATGGGACGAGCAGTTCTTC. The chain uses TRBV7-9 and TRBJ2-1; D assignment may be TRBD1 or TRBD2 (5 bases each). The CDR3 is 11 amino acids. CDR1 is SEHNR, CDR2 FQNEAQ, per germline (reference sequence). V shed 2 bases and J shed 10 bases, with 6 bases lying between them.

This clone has just one count. The chain is built from TRBV27 and TRBJ1-5; no definite D call. From germline, CDR1 is MNHEY and CDR2 SMNVEV (reference sequence). V was clipped by 1 base and J by 2 bases, with 6 bases between them. The CDR3 totals 14 residues. The CDR3 nucleotides read TGTGCCAGCAGTTTATTACCAGGCAATCAGCCCCAGCATTTT. It specifies CASSLLPGNQPQHF.

The V call is TRBV20-1, the J call TRBJ1-4; D remains ambiguous. The V gene's germline CDR1 is DFQATT and CDR2 SNEGSKA (reference sequence). The CDR3 has 11 amino acids. V lost 5 bases and J 4 bases, leaving 5 bases between the germline ends. CDR3 amino acids: CSAPYNEKLFF. The CDR3 DNA sequence: TGCAGTGCTCCTTATAATGAAAAACTGTTTTTT.

This chain connects TRBV19 to TRBJ1-1; TRBD1 aligns across 10 bases. The CDR3 is 15 residues long. V lost 5 bases and J lost 3; bases outside the gene matches: 6. CDR1 is LNHDA and CDR2 is SQIVND in the germline V gene (reference sequence). The CDR3: CASSPWGTGDTEAFF. The CDR3 nucleotides read TGTGCCAGTAGTCCGTGGGGGACAGGGGACACTGAAGCTTTCTTT.

This chain connects TRBV29-1 to TRBJ2-1; tentatively, D is TRBD2 (5 bases). CDR1 and CDR2 (germline): SQVTM, ANQGSEA. This CDR3 has 12 amino acids. The V end was cut by 6 bases, the J end by 5 bases, with 11 bases between. CDR3 amino acids: CSVGDGNNEQFF. The CDR3 DNA reads TGCAGCGTGGGCGACGGGAACAATGAGCAGTTCTTC.

This chain joins TRBV7-8 and TRBJ2-2; 10 nucleotides agree with TRBD2. Looked up from germline, CDR1 is SGHVS and CDR2 is FQNEAQ. The CDR3 has 16 amino acids. V shed 5 bases and J 1 base; nucleotides not matched to a gene: 4. The CDR3 spells CASSDRLAGNTGELFF. CDR3 nucleotides: TGTGCCAGCAGCGACAGACTAGCGGGGAACACCGGGGAGCTGTTTTTT.

The chain is built from TRBV11-2 and TRBJ2-7, with 7 bases matching TRBD2. The CDR3 loop spans 15 amino acids. Unmatched junction bases numbered 12, after V lost 5 bases and J lost 5 bases. Germline-derived CDR1 and CDR2 are SGHAT and FQNNGV. CDR3 DNA: TGTGCCAGCAGCCCACCTCTAGCGGACGCGAACGAGCAGTACTTC. It specifies CASSPPLADANEQYF.

The sample holds one count of this clone. The J gene is TRBJ1-3, the V gene TRBV4-1; D unclear. Germline-derived CDR1 and CDR2 are MGHRA and YSYEKL. V was cut by 1 base and J by 3 bases, with 13 bases left in between. The CDR3 spans 16 residues. The CDR3: CASSQVRTFRGNTIYF. The CDR3 DNA reads TGCGCCAGCAGCCAAGTTAGAACTTTCCGTGGAAACACCATATATTTT.

CDR3 in amino acids: CASSEPDRGLEETQYF. The CDR3, as DNA: TGTGCCAGCAGTGAACCGGACAGGGGGCTAGAAGAGACCCAGTACTTC. The chain links TRBV6-1 to TRBJ2-5; 11 bases are shared with TRBD1. V shed 2 bases and J 3 bases; nucleotides not matched to a gene: 5. The length of the CDR3 is 16 residues. Germline CDR1 reads MNHNS; CDR2 reads SASEGT.

The J gene is TRBJ2-7, the V gene TRBV27; D assignment may be TRBD1 or TRBD2 (7 bases each). Per germline, CDR1 MNHEY and CDR2 SMNVEV (reference sequence). The length of the CDR3 is 16 residues. The ends were cut back, 5 bases at V and 2 bases at J, with 19 bases in the middle. As DNA, the CDR3 is TGTGCCAGCAGTCCCTTGGGAGGGGGCGGGGCCTACGAGCAGTACTTC. Residues: CASSPLGGGGAYEQYF.

This clone is a singleton in its sample. The chain has TRBV27 and TRBJ1-2; D call uncertain. The CDR3 loop spans 15 amino acids. V lost 6 bases, J lost 4 bases, and 18 bases lay in between. From germline, CDR1 is MNHEY and CDR2 SMNVEV (reference sequence). Here the CDR3 DNA reads TGTGCCAGCAGGCCGCGGACGGGATTTTCCTATGGCTACACCTTC. It yields the protein CASRPRTGFSYGYTF.

The chain carries TRBV18 and TRBJ1-1, with no clear D. CDR3 length: 15 amino acids. Germline CDR1 and CDR2: KGHSH and LQKENI. The V end lost 2 bases, the J end lost 0 bases, and 10 bases lay between the germline ends. The CDR3 protein is CASSPALGLNTEAFF. The CDR3 DNA follows: TGTGCCAGCTCACCAGCCTTAGGACTGAACACTGAAGCTTTCTTT.

The count of this clone is one. The V call is TRBV25-1, the J call TRBJ2-7; the match to TRBD2 covers 8 bases. Trimming removed 11 bases from V and 1 base from J; junction bases left unmatched: 19. The CDR3 spans 17 residues. CDR1 and CDR2 (germline): MGHDK, SYGVNS. Here the CDR3 reads CAVEGRRVREGSYEQYF. The DNA for the CDR3 is TGTGCCGTGGAGGGGCGCAGGGTACGGGAGGGTTCCTACGAGCAGTACTTC.

V usage is TRBV27 and J usage is TRBJ1-1; D might be TRBD1 (6 bases). The CDR3 has 12 amino acids. The germline gives CDR1 MNHEY, CDR2 SMNVEV (reference sequence). V gave up 5 bases and J gave up 8 bases, with 12 bases separating them. CDR3 sequence reads: CASSLGRGEAFF. The CDR3 DNA sequence: TGTGCCAGCAGTCTAGGCAGGGGCGAAGCTTTCTTT.